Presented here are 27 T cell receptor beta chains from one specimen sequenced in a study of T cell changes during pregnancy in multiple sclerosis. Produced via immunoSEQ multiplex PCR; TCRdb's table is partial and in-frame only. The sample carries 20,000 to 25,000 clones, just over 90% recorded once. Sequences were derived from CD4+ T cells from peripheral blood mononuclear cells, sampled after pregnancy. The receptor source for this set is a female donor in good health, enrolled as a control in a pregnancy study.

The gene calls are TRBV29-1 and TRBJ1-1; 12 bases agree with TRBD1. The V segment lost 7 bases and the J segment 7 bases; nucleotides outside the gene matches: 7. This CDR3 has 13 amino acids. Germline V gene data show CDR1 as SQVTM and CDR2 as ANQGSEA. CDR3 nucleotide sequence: TGCAGCGCAACCGGGACAGGGGGCGGTGAAGCTTTCTTT. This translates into CSATGTGGGEAFF. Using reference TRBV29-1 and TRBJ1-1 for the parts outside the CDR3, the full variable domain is SAVISQKPSRDICQRGTSLTIQCQVDSQVTMMFWYRQQPGQSLTLIATANQGSEATYESGFVIDKFPISRPNLTFSTLTVSNMSPEDSSIYLCSATGTGGGEAFFGQGTRLTVV.

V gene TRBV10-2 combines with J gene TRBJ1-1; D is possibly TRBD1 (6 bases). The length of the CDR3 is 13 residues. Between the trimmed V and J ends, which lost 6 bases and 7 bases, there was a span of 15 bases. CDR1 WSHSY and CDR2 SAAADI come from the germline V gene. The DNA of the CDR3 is TGCGCCAGCAGGACCTCCGGGACATATGAAGCTTTCTTT. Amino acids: CASRTSGTYEAFF.

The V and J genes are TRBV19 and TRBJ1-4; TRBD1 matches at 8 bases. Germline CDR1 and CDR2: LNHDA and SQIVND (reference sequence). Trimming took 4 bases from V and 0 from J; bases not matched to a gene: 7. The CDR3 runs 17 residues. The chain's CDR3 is CASSTLSRGPTNEKLFF. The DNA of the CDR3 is TGTGCCAGTAGTACCCTCTCCAGGGGGCCAACTAATGAAAAACTGTTTTTT.

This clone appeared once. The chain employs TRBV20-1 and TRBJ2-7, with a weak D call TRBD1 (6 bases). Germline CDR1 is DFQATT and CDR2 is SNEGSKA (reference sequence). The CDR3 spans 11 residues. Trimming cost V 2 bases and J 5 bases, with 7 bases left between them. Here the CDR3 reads CSARQGNEQYF. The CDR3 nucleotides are TGCAGTGCTAGACAGGGGAACGAGCAGTACTTC.

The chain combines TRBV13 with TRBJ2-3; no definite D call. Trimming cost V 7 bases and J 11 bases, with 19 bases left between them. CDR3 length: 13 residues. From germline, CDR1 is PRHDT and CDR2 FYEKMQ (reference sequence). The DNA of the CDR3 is TGTGCCAGCATCGGGTCCAGTGGTGCCGAGCAGTATTTT. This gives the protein CASIGSSGAEQYF.

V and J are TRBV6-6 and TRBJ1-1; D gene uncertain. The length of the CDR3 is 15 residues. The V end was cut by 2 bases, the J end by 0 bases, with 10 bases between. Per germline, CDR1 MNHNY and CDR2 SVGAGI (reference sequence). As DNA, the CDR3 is TGTGCCAGCAGTTACGGCATGGTCTTGAACACTGAAGCTTTCTTT. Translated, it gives CASSYGMVLNTEAFF.

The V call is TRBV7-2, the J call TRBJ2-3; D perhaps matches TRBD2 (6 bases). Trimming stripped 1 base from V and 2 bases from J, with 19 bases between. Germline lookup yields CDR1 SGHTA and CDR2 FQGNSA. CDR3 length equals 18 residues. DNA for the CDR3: TGTGCCAGCAGCTTAGTCCCCCCGGGCGGGGACTTCACAGATACGCAGTATTTT. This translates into CASSLVPPGGDFTDTQYF.

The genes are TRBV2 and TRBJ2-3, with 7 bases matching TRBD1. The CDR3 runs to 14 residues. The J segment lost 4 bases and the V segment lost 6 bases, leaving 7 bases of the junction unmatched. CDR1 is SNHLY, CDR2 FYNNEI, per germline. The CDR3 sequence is CASRGQTSADTQYF. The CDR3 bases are TGTGCCAGCAGGGGACAGACCTCTGCAGATACGCAGTATTTT.

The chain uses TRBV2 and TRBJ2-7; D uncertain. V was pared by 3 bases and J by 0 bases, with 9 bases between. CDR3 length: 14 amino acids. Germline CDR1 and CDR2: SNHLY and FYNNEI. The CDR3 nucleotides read TGTGCCAGCAGTGATAGAACGGGCTCCTACGAGCAGTACTTC. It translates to CASSDRTGSYEQYF.

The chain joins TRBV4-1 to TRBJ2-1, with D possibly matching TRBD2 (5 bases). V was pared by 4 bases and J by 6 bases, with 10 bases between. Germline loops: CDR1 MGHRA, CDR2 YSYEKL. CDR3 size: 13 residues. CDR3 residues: CASSRDYFNEQFF. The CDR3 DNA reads TGCGCCAGCAGCCGAGACTACTTCAATGAGCAGTTCTTC.

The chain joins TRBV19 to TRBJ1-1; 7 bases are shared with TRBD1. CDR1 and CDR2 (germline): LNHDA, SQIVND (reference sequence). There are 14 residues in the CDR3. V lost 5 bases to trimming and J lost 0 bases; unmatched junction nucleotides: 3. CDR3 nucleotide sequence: TGTGCCAGTAGTCGGGACAGAATGAACACTGAAGCTTTCTTT. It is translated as CASSRDRMNTEAFF.

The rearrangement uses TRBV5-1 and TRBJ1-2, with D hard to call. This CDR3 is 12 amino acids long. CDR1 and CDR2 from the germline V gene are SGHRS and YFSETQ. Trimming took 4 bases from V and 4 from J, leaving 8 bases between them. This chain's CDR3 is CASSVDGYGYTF. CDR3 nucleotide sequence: TGCGCCAGCAGCGTGGACGGCTATGGCTACACCTTC.

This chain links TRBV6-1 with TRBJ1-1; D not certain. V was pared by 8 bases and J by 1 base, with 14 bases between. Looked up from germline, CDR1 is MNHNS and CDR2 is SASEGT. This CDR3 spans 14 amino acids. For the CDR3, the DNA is TGTGCCAGCGCAGGCACTAGTGAGAACACTGAAGCTTTCTTT. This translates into CASAGTSENTEAFF.

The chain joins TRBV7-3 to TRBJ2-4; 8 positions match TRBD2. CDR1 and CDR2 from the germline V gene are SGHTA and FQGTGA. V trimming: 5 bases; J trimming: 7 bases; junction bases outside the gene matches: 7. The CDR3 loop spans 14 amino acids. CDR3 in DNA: TGTGCCAGCAGCCCCCAGCCTAGCGGGAACATTCAGTACTTC. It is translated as CASSPQPSGNIQYF. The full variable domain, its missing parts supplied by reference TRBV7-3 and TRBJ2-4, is GAGVSQTPSNKVTEKGKYVELRCDPISGHTALYWYRQSLGQGPEFLIYFQGTGAADDSGLPNDRFFAVRPEGSVSTLKIQRTERGDSAVYLCASSPQPSGNIQYFGAGTRLSVL.

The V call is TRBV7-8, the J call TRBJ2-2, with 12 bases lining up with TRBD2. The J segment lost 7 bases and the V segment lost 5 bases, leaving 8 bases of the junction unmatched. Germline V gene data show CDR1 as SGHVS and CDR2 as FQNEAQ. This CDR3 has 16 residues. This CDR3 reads CASSPPTSGSGGELFF. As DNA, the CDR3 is TGTGCCAGCAGCCCACCGACTAGCGGGAGTGGCGGGGAGCTGTTTTTT.

The CDR3 region is CASKQSTDRVGNQPQHF. CDR3 DNA sequence: TGTGCCAGCAAACAAAGCACGGACAGGGTTGGCAATCAGCCCCAGCATTTT. The chain uses TRBV27 and TRBJ1-5; 8 bases align to TRBD1. Germline loops: CDR1 MNHEY, CDR2 SMNVEV (reference sequence). This CDR3 is built from 17 residues. Losses at the gene ends were 7 bases for V and 2 bases for J; bases not matched to a gene: 13.

CDR3 residues: CASSWGTGDLNTEAFF. In nucleotides, the CDR3 is TGCGCCAGCAGCTGGGGGACAGGGGATTTGAACACTGAAGCTTTCTTT. This rearrangement joins TRBV5-1 to TRBJ1-1; the match to TRBD1 covers 10 bases. The germline gives CDR1 SGHRS, CDR2 YFSETQ. The CDR3 is 16 residues long. Trimming took 3 bases from V and 0 from J; bases not matched to a gene: 5.

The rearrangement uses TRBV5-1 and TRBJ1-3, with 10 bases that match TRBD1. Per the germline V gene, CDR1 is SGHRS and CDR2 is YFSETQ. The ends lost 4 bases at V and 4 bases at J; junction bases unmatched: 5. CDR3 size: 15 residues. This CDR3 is CASSARTGGGNTIYF. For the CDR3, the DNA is TGCGCCAGCAGCGCCCGGACAGGGGGAGGAAACACCATATATTTT.

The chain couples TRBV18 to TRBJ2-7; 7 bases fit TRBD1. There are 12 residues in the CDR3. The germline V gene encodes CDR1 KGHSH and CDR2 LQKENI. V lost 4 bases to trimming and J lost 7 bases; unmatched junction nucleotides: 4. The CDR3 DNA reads TGTGCCAGCTCACTCGACAGGGAAGAGCAGTACTTC. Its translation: CASSLDREEQYF.

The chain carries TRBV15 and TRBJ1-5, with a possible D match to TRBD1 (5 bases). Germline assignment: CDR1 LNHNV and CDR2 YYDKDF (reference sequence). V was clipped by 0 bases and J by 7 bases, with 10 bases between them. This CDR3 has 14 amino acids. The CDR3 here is CATSRDQGSQPQHF. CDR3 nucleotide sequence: TGTGCCACCAGCAGAGACCAGGGCAGCCAGCCCCAGCATTTT.

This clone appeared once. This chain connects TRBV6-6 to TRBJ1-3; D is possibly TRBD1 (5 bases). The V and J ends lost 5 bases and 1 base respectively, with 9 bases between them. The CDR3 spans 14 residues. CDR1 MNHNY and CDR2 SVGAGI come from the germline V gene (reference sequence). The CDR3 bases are TGTGCCAGCAGTGCGCAGGGTTCTGGAAACACCATATATTTT. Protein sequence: CASSAQGSGNTIYF.

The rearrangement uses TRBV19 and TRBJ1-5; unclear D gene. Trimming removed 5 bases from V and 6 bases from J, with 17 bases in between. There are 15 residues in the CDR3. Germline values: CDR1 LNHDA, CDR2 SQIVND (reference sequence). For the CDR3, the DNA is TGTGCCAGTAGTTTTAGTCACGAATTGAGTCAGCCCCAGCATTTT. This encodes CASSFSHELSQPQHF.

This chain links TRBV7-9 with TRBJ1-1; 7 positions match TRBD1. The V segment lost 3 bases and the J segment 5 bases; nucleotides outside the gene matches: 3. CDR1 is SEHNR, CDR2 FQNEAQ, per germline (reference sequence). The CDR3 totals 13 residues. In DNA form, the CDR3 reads TGTGCCAGCAGCTTTACACAGGGGACTGAAGCTTTCTTT. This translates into CASSFTQGTEAFF.

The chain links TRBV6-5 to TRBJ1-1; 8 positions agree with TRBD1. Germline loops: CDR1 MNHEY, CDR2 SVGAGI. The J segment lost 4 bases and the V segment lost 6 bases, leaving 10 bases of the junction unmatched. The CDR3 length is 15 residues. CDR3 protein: CASRPDRGAVTEAFF. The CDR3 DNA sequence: TGTGCCAGCAGACCCGACAGGGGAGCGGTCACTGAAGCTTTCTTT.

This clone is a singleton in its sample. CDR3 sequence (DNA): TGTGCCAGCAGTCCCGGGACAGGGGCATTCTACGAGCAGTACTTC. The encoded protein is CASSPGTGAFYEQYF. V usage is TRBV6-1 and J usage is TRBJ2-7; 10 bases are shared with TRBD1. Germline V gene sequence: CDR1 MNHNS, CDR2 SASEGT. The CDR3 is 15 amino acids. Trimming took 5 bases from V and 3 from J; bases not matched to a gene: 7.

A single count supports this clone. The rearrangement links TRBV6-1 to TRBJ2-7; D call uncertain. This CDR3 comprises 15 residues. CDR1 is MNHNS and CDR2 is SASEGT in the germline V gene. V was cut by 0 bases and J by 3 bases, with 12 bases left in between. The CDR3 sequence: CASSEAVAQYYEQYF. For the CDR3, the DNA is TGTGCCAGCAGTGAAGCCGTTGCCCAGTACTACGAGCAGTACTTC.

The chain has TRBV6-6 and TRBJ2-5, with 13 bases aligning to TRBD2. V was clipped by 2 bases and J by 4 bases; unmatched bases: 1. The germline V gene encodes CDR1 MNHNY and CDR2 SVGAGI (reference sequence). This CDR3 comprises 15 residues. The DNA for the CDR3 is TGTGCCAGCAGTTACGGACTAGCGGGAGTAGAGACCCAGTACTTC. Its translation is CASSYGLAGVETQYF.